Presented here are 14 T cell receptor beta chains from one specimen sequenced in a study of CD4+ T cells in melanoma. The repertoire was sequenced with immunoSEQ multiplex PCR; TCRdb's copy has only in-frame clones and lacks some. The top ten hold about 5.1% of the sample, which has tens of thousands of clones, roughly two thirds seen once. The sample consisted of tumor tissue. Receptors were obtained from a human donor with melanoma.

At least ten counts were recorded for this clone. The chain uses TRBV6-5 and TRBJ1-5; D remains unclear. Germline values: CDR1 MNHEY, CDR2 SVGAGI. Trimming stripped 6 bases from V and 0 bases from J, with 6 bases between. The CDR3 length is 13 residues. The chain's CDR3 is CASRLYSNQPQHF. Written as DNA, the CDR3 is TGTGCCAGCAGGCTCTATAGCAATCAGCCCCAGCATTTT.

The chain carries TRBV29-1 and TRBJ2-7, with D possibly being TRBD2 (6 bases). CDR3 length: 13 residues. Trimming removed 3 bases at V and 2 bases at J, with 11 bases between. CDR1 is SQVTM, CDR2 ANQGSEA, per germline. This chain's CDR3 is CSVEEEGTYEQYF. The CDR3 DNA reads TGCAGCGTTGAGGAGGAGGGGACCTACGAGCAGTACTTC.

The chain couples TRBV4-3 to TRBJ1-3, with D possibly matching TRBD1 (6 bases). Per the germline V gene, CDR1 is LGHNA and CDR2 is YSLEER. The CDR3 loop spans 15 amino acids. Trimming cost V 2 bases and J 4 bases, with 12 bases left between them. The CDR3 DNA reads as TGCGCCAGCAGCCAATTTAAGGGGGGCGGAAACACCATATATTTT. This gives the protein CASSQFKGGGNTIYF.

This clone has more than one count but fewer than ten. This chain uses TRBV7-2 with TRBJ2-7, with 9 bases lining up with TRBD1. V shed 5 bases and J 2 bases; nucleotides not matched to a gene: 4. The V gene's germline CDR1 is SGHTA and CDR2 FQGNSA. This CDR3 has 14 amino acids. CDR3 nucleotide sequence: TGTGCCAGCAGCGCCGGGACAGGGCCCTACGAGCAGTACTTC. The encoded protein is CASSAGTGPYEQYF.

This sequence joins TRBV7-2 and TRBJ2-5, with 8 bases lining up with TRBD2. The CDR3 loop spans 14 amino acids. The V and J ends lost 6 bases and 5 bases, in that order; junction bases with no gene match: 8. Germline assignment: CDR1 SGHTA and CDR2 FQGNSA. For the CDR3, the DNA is TGTGCCAGCAGGTCCGCGGGGGGCACTGAGACCCAGTACTTC. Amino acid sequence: CASRSAGGTETQYF.

In DNA form, the CDR3 reads TGTGCCAGTAGTACCTACACTGAAGCTTTCTTT. Protein: CASSTYTEAFF. The J gene is TRBJ1-1, the V gene TRBV19, with D uncertain. The germline V gene has CDR1 LNHDA and CDR2 SQIVND (reference sequence). This CDR3 is built from 11 residues. V was cut by 4 bases and J by 3 bases, with 3 bases left in between.

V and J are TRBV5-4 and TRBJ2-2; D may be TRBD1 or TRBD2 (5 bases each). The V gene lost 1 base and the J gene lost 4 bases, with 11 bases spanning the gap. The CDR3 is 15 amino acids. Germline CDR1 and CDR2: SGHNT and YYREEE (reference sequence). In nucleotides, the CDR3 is TGTGCCAGCAGCTTGTTCGGGGCAGGCACCGGGGAGCTGTTTTTT. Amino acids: CASSLFGAGTGELFF.

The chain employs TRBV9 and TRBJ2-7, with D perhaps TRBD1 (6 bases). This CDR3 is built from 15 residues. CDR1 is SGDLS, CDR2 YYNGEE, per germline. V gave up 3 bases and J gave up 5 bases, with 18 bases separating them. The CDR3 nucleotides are TGTGCCAGCAGCGCCGAGGGCAGGGGTAGCCACGAGCAGTACTTC. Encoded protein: CASSAEGRGSHEQYF.

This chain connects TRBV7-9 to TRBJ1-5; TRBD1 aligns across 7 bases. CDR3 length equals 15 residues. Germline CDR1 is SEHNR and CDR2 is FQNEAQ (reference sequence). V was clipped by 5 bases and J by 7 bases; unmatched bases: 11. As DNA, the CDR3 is TGTGCCAGCAGCCAAATAGACAGGGAGGGCCAGCCCCAGCATTTT. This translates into CASSQIDREGQPQHF.

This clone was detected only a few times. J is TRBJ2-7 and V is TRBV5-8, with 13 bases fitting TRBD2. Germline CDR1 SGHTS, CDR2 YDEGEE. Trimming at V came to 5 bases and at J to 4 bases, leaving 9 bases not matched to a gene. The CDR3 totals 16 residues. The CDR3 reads CASSTNGLAGAYEQYF. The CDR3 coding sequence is TGTGCCAGCAGTACCAATGGACTAGCGGGGGCATACGAGCAGTACTTC.

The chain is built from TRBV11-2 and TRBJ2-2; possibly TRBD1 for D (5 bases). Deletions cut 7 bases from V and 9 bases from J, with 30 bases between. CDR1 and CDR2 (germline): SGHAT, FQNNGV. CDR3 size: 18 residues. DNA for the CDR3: TGTGCCAGCAAGCGAAGGGGCGAGGCGAGTATGACTGCCCGGGAGCTGTTTTTT. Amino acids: CASKRRGEASMTARELFF.

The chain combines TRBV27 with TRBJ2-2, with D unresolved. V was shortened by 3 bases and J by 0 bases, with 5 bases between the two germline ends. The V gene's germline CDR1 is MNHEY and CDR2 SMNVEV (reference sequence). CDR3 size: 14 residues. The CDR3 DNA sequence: TGTGCCAGCAGTTTTCTTACGAACACCGGGGAGCTGTTTTTT. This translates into CASSFLTNTGELFF.

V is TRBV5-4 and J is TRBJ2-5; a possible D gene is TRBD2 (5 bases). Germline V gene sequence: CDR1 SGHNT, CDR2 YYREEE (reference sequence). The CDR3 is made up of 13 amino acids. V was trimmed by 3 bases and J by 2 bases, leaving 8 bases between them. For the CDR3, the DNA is TGTGCCAGCAGCTCGAGGGAGCAAGAGACCCAGTACTTC. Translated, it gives CASSSREQETQYF.

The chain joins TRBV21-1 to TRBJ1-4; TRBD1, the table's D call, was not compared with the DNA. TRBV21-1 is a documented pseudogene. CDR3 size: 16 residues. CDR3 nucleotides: TGTGCCAGCAGCTTCGACAGAGTAGCAACTAATGAAAAACTGTTTTTT. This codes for CASSFDRVATNEKLFF.